The 13 T cell receptor beta chains given below trace back to one sample, sequenced in a study of blood T cells in healthy people across ages. Sample-barcoded 5' priming and a J-beta primer mix drove a second PCR of roughly 6 to 12 cycles. One entry per CDR3 protein results from TCRdb running MiXCR on the 5' RACE reads. The sample carries around 650,000 distinct CDR3 sequences, roughly 32% recorded once. The sequenced material came from blood. The receptors here all came from a woman aged 80 or over in good health.

This clonotype was counted between two and nine times. A much more abundant neighbour one base away suggests this may be a read error. V gene TRBV29-1 combines with J gene TRBJ2-7; D might be TRBD1 (5 bases). The DNA end favors TRBJ2-5, so the J call may be wrong. The germline gives CDR1 SQVTM, CDR2 ANQGSEA. The CDR3 loop spans 13 amino acids. This CDR3 is CSVEGQGQETQYF. The CDR3 DNA is TGCAGCGTTGAAGGGCAGGGCCAGGAGACCCAGTACTTC.

This clonotype was recorded at least ten times. The genes are TRBV5-4 and TRBJ2-1, with D perhaps given as TRBD1 or TRBD2 (5 bases each). The V gene's germline CDR1 is SGHNT and CDR2 YYREEE (reference sequence). V was cut by 4 bases and J by 2 bases, with 10 bases left in between. There are 14 residues in the CDR3. CDR3 region: CASSVRGAYNEQFF. CDR3 sequence (DNA): TGTGCCAGCAGCGTCCGAGGGGCCTACAATGAGCAGTTCTTC.

For this clonotype: A much more abundant neighbour one base away suggests this may be a read error. The chain combines TRBV11-1 with TRBJ2-5; the D is unclear. Per the germline V gene, CDR1 is SGHAT and CDR2 is FQDESV (reference sequence). This CDR3 has 15 amino acids. The CDR3: CASSLIQNSQETKYF. The CDR3 DNA reads as TGTGCCAGCAGCTTAATCCAGAACAGCCAAGAGACCAAGTACTTC. The full variable domain, its missing parts supplied by reference TRBV11-1 and TRBJ2-5, is EAEVAQSPRYKITEKSQAVAFWCDPISGHATLYWYRQILGQGPELLVQFQDESVVDDSQLPKDRFSAERLKGVDSTLKIQPAELGDSAMYLCASSLIQNSQETKYFGPGTRLLVL.

A few counts support this clonotype. V gene TRBV25-1 combines with J gene TRBJ2-5; 8 nucleotides align to TRBD1. The DNA end is more similar to TRBJ2-7, so the J call may be wrong. Germline CDR1 reads MGHDK; CDR2 reads SYGVNS. The CDR3 runs 15 residues. CDR3 sequence reads: CASSEQAGGPYEQYF. In nucleotides, the CDR3 is TGTGCCAGCAGTGAACAGGCAGGGGGCCCCTACGAGCAGTACTTC.

There are many counts of this clonotype. The rearrangement joins TRBV20-1 to TRBJ2-7; 8 bases are a match to TRBD1. CDR3 length: 13 residues. Germline lookup yields CDR1 DFQATT and CDR2 SNEGSKA (reference sequence). Losses at the gene ends were 6 bases for V and 3 bases for J; bases not matched to a gene: 7. This CDR3 is CSAEGQARYEQYF. The CDR3 nucleotides read TGCAGTGCGGAGGGACAGGCTCGCTACGAGCAGTACTTC.

On this clonotype: With a much larger clone just one base away, this may be a read error. This CDR3 reads CSVGDTQRTGERFF. The CDR3 bases are TGCAGCGTAGGGGACACCCAGCGGACCGGGGAGCGGTTTTTT. The V and J genes are TRBV29-1 and TRBJ2-2, with D possibly TRBD1 on 6 matching bases. The CDR3 loop spans 14 amino acids. Germline values: CDR1 SQVTM, CDR2 ANQGSEA.

On this clonotype itself: This may stem from a read error, because a much larger clone lies one nucleotide away. The chain carries TRBV6-1 and TRBJ2-5; D unresolved. The germline gives CDR1 MNHNS, CDR2 SASEGT. The CDR3 is 14 residues long. CDR3 sequence reads: CAGSERSWKETQYF. Written as DNA, the CDR3 is TGTGCCGGCAGTGAAAGGTCCTGGAAGGAGACCCAGTACTTC.

This chain joins TRBV19 and TRBJ1-1, with a tentative D call TRBD1 (6 bases). Germline assignment: CDR1 LNHDA and CDR2 SQIVND (reference sequence). This CDR3 spans 16 amino acids. V shed 4 bases and J shed 1 base, with 16 bases lying between them. The CDR3 loop is CASSTMGGQTNTEAFF. CDR3 nucleotide sequence: TGTGCCAGTAGTACCATGGGAGGACAGACGAACACTGAAGCTTTCTTT.

This chain joins TRBV29-1 and TRBJ2-7; D unresolved. V lost 7 bases and J lost 0, with 13 bases in between. The CDR3 has 13 amino acids. CDR1 is SQVTM and CDR2 is ANQGSEA in the germline V gene. The CDR3 region has the DNA TGCAGCGCCCGATTTAGGAGCTCCTACGAGCAGTACTTC. Amino acid sequence: CSARFRSSYEQYF.

This chain joins TRBV7-2 and TRBJ2-5, with TRBD2 matching over 8 bases. V shed 5 bases and J 5 bases; nucleotides not matched to a gene: 13. The CDR3 totals 16 residues. In germline, CDR1 is SGHTA, CDR2 FQGNSA. The CDR3 loop is CASSTSPGLELETQYF. The DNA for the CDR3 is TGTGCCAGCAGCACCTCCCCGGGACTAGAGTTGGAGACCCAGTACTTC. Full variable domain (missing parts from reference TRBV7-2 and TRBJ2-5): GAGVSQSPSNKVTEKGKDVELRCDPISGHTALYWYRQSLGQGLEFLIYFQGNSAPDKSGLPSDRFSAERTGGSVSTLTIQRTQQEDSAVYLCASSTSPGLELETQYFGPGTRLLVL.

CDR3 loop: CSVDSDSGGTDTQYF. The CDR3 bases are TGCAGCGTTGATTCGGACAGTGGAGGCACAGATACGCAGTATTTT. The V gene is TRBV29-1, the J gene TRBJ2-3; the D gene is possibly TRBD1 (6 bases). From germline, CDR1 is SQVTM and CDR2 ANQGSEA. The CDR3 contains 15 residues. Trimming took 3 bases from V and 1 from J, leaving 14 bases between them.

This clonotype was seen at least ten times. V gene TRBV5-1 combines with J gene TRBJ1-2; the match to TRBD1 covers 7 bases. The germline V gene has CDR1 SGHRS and CDR2 YFSETQ. The CDR3 has 13 amino acids. V trimming: 1 base; J trimming: 5 bases; junction bases outside the gene matches: 2. The CDR3 sequence is CASSLTGEYGYTF. CDR3 sequence (DNA): TGCGCCAGCAGCTTGACAGGGGAATATGGCTACACCTTC.

This clonotype was recorded at least ten times. The V call is TRBV7-2, the J call TRBJ1-4, with 7 bases fitting TRBD1. J lost 0 bases, V lost 3 bases, and 4 bases had no gene match. This CDR3 region has 16 residues. Germline V lookup: CDR1 SGHTA, CDR2 FQGNSA. CDR3 sequence (DNA): TGTGCCAGCAGCTTTACAGGGGCCGCAACTAATGAAAAACTGTTTTTT. It translates to CASSFTGAATNEKLFF.